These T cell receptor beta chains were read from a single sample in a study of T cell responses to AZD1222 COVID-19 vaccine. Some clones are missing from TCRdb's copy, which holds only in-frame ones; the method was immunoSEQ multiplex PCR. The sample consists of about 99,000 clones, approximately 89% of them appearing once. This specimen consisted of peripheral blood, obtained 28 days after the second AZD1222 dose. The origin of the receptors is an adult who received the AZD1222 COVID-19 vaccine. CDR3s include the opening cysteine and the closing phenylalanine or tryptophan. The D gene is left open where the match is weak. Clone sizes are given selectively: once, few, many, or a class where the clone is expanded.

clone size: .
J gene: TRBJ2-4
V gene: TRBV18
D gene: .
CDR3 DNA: TGTGCCAGCTCACCCTCTCACGGAGGGGTAGCCAAAAACATTCAGTACTTC
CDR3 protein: CASSPSHGGVAKNIQYF

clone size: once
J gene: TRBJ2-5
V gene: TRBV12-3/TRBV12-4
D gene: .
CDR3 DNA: TGTGCCAGCAGTTTAGGGGGTGGAGAGACCCAGTACTTC
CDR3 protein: CASSLGGGETQYF

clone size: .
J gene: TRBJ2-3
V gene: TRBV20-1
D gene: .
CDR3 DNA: TGCAGTGCTAGTGCCCCCACTTCAGATACGCAGTATTTT
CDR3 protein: CSASAPTSDTQYF

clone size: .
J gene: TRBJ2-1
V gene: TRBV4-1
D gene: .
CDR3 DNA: TGCGCCAGCAGCCCCGCCGTCAACGGCGGTCACAATGAGCAGTTCTTC
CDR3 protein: CASSPAVNGGHNEQFF

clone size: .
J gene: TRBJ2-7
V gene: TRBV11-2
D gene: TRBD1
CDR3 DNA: TGTGCCAGCAGCCGGGGGGGACAGGGGCCCTACGAGCAGTACTTC
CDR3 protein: CASSRGGQGPYEQYF

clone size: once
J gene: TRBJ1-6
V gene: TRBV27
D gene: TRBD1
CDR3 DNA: TGTGCCAGCAGTTGGACTTCGGGGACAGGGATAGGCGGCTCCTATAATTCACCCCTCCACTTT
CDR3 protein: CASSWTSGTGIGGSYNSPLHF

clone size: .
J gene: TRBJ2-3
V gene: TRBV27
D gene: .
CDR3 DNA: TGTGCCAGCAGTCAAAGGGGAACAGATACGCAGTATTTT
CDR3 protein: CASSQRGTDTQYF

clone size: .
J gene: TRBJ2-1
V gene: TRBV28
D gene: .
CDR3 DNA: TGTGCCAGCAGTCAAACTGGGGCAGCCCCGGGCTCCTACAATGAGCAGTTCTTC
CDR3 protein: CASSQTGAAPGSYNEQFF

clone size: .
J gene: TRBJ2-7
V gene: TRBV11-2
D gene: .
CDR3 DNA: TGTGCCAGCAGCTTAGGGGCCAACTACGAGCAGTACTTC
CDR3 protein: CASSLGANYEQYF

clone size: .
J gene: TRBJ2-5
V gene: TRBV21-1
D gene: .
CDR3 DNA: TGTGCCAGCAGCTCAGGACAGGCCCAAGAGACCCAGTACTTC
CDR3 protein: CASSSGQAQETQYF

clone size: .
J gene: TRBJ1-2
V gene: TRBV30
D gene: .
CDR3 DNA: TGTGCCTGGAGTGTGAGGGACTCTACTAACTATGGCTACACCTTC
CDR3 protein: CAWSVRDSTNYGYTF

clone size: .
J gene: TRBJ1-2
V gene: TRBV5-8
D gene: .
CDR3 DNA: TGTGCCAGCAGCCGACCGGGACAATTACCGAGGAGCTATGGCTACACCTTC
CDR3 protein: CASSRPGQLPRSYGYTF

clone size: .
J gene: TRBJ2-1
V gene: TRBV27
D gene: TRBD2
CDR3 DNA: TGTGCCAGCAGTTGGACTAGCGGGAGCTACAATGAGCAGTTCTTC
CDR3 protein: CASSWTSGSYNEQFF

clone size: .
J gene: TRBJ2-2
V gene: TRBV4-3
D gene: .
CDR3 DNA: TGCGCCAGCAGCCAAGAGGGTGCGGCCGGGGAGCTGTTTTTT
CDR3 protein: CASSQEGAAGELFF

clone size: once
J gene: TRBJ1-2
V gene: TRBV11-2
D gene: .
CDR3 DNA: TGTGCCAGCAGCTTAGACCCGGGCCGGGGCTACACCTTC
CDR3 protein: CASSLDPGRGYTF

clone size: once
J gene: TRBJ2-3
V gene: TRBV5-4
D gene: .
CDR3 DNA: TGTGCCAGCAGCCTCGGGGCCGGAACAGATACGCAGTATTTT
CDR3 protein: CASSLGAGTDTQYF

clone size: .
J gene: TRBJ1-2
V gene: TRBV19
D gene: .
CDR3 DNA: TGTGCCAGTACCCTAGGCAGGGAACATGGCTACACCTTC
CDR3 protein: CASTLGREHGYTF

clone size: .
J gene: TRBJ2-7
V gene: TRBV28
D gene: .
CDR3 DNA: TGTGCCAGCAGTTTAGGGTTAGGGAGGATGTACGAGCAGTACTTC
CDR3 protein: CASSLGLGRMYEQYF

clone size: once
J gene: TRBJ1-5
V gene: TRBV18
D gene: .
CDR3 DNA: TGTGCCAGCTCGCCCGAAGGGGGCAATCAGCCCCAGCATTTT
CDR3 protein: CASSPEGGNQPQHF

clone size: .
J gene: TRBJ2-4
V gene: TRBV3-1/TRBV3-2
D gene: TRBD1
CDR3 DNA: TGTGCCAGCAGCCAATGGGGACAGGCGGCCAAAAACATTCAGTACTTC
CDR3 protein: CASSQWGQAAKNIQYF

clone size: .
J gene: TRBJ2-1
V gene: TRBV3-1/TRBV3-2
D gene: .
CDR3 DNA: TGTGCCAGCAGCCAAGATAAGAATGAGCAGTTCTTC
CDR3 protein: CASSQDKNEQFF

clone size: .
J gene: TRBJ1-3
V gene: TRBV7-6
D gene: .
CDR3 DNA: TGTGCCAGCAGCTCGGATGTCCACTCTGGAAACACCATATATTTT
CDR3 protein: CASSSDVHSGNTIYF

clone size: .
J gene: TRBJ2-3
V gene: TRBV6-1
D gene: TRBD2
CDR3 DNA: TGTGCCAGCAGTGCTGCCCCCTGGGAGGGGATCACAGATACGCAGTATTTT
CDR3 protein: CASSAAPWEGITDTQYF

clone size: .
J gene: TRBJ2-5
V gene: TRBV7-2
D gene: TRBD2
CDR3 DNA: TGTGCCAGCAGCCCGACTAGCGGGAGGTTCCAAGAGACCCAGTACTTC
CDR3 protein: CASSPTSGRFQETQYF

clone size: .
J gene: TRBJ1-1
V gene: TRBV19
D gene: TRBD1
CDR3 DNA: TGTGCCAGTAGTATGCGACAGGGAGGGTTGAACACTGAAGCTTTCTTT
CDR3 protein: CASSMRQGGLNTEAFF

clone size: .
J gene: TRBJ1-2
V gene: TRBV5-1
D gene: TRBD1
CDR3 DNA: TGCGCCAGCAGCTTGGCGGGGACAGGCGGAGGCTACACCTTC
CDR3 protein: CASSLAGTGGGYTF

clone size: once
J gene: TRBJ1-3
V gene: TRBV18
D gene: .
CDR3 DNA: TGTGCCAGCTCGAGCCGGGGGCGAGGAAACACCATATATTTT
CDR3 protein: CASSSRGRGNTIYF

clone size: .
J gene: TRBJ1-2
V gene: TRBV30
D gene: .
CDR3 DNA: TGTGCCTGGAGCGAGAGGCGAGATTATGGCTACACCTTC
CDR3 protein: CAWSERRDYGYTF

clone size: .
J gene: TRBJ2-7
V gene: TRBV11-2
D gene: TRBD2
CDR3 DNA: TGTGCCAGCAGCTTCGGGGGGTACGAGCAGTACTTC
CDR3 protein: CASSFGGYEQYF

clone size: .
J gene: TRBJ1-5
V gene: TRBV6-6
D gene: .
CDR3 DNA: TGTGCCAGCAGCCCGGGGACAACAACGGGCAATCAGCCCCAGCATTTT
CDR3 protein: CASSPGTTTGNQPQHF

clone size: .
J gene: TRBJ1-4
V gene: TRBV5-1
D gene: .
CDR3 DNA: TGCGCCAGCAGCTCGGGCGGGGAGGAAAAACTGTTTTTT
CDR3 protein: CASSSGGEEKLFF

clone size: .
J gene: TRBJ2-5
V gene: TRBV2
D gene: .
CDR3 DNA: TGTGCCAGCAGTGAGGGTTACAGGGAAGAGACCCAGTACTTC
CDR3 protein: CASSEGYREETQYF

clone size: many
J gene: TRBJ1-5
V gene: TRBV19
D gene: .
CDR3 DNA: TGTGCCACCAACGCCGGGACCCGAACCCAATATAGCAATCAGCCCCAGCATTTT
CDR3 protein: CATNAGTRTQYSNQPQHF

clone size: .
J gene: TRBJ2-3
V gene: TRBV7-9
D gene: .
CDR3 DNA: TGTGCCAGCAGCTTCCAAGGCACAGATACGCAGTATTTT
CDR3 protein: CASSFQGTDTQYF

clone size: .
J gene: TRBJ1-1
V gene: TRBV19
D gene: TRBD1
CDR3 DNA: TGTGCCAGTATCCCAAGGACAGGGGTAAACACTGAAGCTTTCTTT
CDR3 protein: CASIPRTGVNTEAFF

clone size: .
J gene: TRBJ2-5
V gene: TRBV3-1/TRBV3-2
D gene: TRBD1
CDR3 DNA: TGTGCCAGCAGTACATGGGGACAGAAAGAGACCCAGTACTTC
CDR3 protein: CASSTWGQKETQYF

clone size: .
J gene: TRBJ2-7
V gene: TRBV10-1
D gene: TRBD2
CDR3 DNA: TGCGCCAGCAGTGAAGGGAGGGTTTACGAGCAGTACTTC
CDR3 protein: CASSEGRVYEQYF

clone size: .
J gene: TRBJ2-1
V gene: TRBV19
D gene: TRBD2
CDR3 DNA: TGTGCCAGTAGTCTGGGACTAGCGGGAGCCGCTTGGTCTTTTGAGCAGTTCTTC
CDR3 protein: CASSLGLAGAAWSFEQFF

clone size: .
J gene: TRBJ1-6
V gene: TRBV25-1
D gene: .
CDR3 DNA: TGTGCCAGCAGTGAATTTAATGAGGAAAACTCACCCCTCCACTTT
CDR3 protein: CASSEFNEENSPLHF

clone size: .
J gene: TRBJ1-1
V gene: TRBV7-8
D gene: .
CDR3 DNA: TGTGCCAGCAGCTTAGCGCGATGGGTCTACACTGAAGCTTTCTTT
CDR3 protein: CASSLARWVYTEAFF

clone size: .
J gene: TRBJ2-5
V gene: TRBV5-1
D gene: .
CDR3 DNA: TGCGCCAGCAGCGTCGAGGGGCATCGGGTACAAGAGACCCAGTACTTC
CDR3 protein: CASSVEGHRVQETQYF

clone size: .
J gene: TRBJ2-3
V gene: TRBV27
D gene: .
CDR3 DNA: TGTGCCACCCGGGGGCTAGCGAGCGGGCAAACAGATACGCAGTATTTT
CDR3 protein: CATRGLASGQTDTQYF

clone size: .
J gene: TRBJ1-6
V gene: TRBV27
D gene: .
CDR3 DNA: TGTGCCAGCAGTTTATCCCGAACCCTTACACCCCTCCACTTT
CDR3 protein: CASSLSRTLTPLHF

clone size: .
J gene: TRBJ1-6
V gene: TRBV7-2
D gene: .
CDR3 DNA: TGTGCCAGCAGCCGAAATTCACCCCTCCACTTT
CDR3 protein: CASSRNSPLHF

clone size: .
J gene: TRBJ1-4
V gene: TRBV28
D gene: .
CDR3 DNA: TGTGCTATCTCGGGGGTTAATGAAAAACTGTTTTTT
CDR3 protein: CAISGVNEKLFF

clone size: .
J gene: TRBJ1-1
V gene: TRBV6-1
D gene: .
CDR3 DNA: TGTGCCAGCAGTGTACCGGGGATAGGGAGGAACACTGAAGCTTTCTTT
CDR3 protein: CASSVPGIGRNTEAFF

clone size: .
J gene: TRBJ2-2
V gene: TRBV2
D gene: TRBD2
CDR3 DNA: TGTGCCAGCGGACTAGCGGGGCTCACCGGGGAGCTGTTTTTT
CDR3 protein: CASGLAGLTGELFF